The 27 T cell receptor beta chains below all came from one sample that was sequenced in a study of regulatory T cells in long-lasting Graves disease. Library construction for TCR beta used iRepertoire HTBI primers and Arm-PCR of CDR3 regions. TCRdb used MiXCR to reprocess the multiplex PCR reads, holding one entry per CDR3 protein. The sample lists about 310,000 distinct CDR3 sequences, about 20% occurring once. This sample's time point: newly diagnosed GD, antithyroid drugs for less than 3 months. Preparation of the TCR library used RNA extracted from PBMCs. This material consisted of peripheral blood mononuclear cells (PBMCs), taken at new diagnosis, from a patient treated with antithyroid drugs. These receptors were obtained from a female donor with Graves disease.

The J gene is TRBJ2-6, the V gene TRBV20-1, with D unresolved. The CDR3 is made up of 15 amino acids. CDR1 and CDR2 (germline): DFQATT, SNEGSKA (reference sequence). V was pared by 7 bases and J by 0 bases, with 13 bases between. CDR3 in amino acids: CSVPRIGSGANVLTF. CDR3 nucleotide sequence: TGCAGTGTCCCGAGAATAGGCTCTGGGGCCAACGTCCTGACTTTC.

Ten or more counts support this clonotype. This chain uses TRBV3-1 with TRBJ2-1; 11 bases agree with TRBD2. Germline V gene data show CDR1 as LGHDT and CDR2 as YNNKEL (reference sequence). Trimming removed 4 bases from V and 4 bases from J; junction bases left unmatched: 3. This CDR3 comprises 15 residues. CDR3 residues: CASSRASGRYNEQFF. The CDR3 nucleotides are TGTGCCAGCAGCCGGGCTAGCGGGAGGTACAATGAGCAGTTCTTC.

This clonotype has just a few counts. The genes are TRBV5-1 and TRBJ1-1, with D unclear. In germline, CDR1 is SGHRS, CDR2 YFSETQ. The CDR3 length is 15 residues. The V gene lost 4 bases and the J gene lost 2 bases, with 15 bases spanning the gap. Here the CDR3 DNA reads TGCGCCAGCAGCCGGAATCTACTGGACAACACTGAAGCTTTCTTT. It specifies CASSRNLLDNTEAFF.

On this clonotype itself: A junction boundary mismatches the germline segment, possibly from a read error. The rearrangement uses TRBV3-1 and TRBJ1-2; TRBD1 is a possible D gene (5 bases). Germline lookup yields CDR1 LGHDT and CDR2 YNNKEL (reference sequence). This CDR3 region has 16 residues. The CDR3 nucleotides read TGTGGCAGCAGCCAAGTACCCGAGGGAGGGGCGGATGGCTACACGTTC. This codes for CGSSQVPEGGADGYTF. The whole variable domain, remainder taken from reference TRBV3-1 and TRBJ1-2, is DTAVSQTPKYLVTQMGNDKSIKCEQNLGHDTMYWYKQDSKKFLKIMFSYNNKELIINETVPNRFSPKSPDKAHLNLHINSLELGDSAVYFCGSSQVPEGGADGYTFGSGTRLTVV.

This clonotype was detected ten times or more. The chain has TRBV2 and TRBJ2-6, with D possibly being TRBD2 (5 bases). The CDR3 has 13 amino acids. The germline V gene has CDR1 SNHLY and CDR2 FYNNEI. V shed 7 bases and J shed 3 bases, with 7 bases lying between them. CDR3 sequence (DNA): TGTGCCAGCACCGGGAATGGGGCCAACGTCCTGACTTTC. It codes for CASTGNGANVLTF.

This clonotype came up many times. This chain links TRBV19 with TRBJ1-3; D uncertain. V was clipped by 3 bases and J by 0 bases, with 18 bases between them. CDR1 is LNHDA and CDR2 is SQIVND in the germline V gene (reference sequence). The CDR3 totals 18 residues. The CDR3 loop reads CASSIPIGGRSSGNTIYF. Here the CDR3 DNA reads TGTGCCAGTAGTATCCCCATCGGAGGACGGAGCTCTGGAAACACCATATATTTT. Filled out from reference TRBV19 and TRBJ1-3, the complete variable domain reads DGGITQSPKYLFRKEGQNVTLSCEQNLNHDAMYWYRQDPGQGLRLIYYSQIVNDFQKGDIAEGYSVSREKKESFPLTVTSAQKNPTAFYLCASSIPIGGRSSGNTIYFGEGSWLTVV.

With regard to this clonotype: A junction boundary mismatches the germline segment, possibly from a read error. This rearrangement joins TRBV3-1 to TRBJ1-5; D gene unclear. Germline V lookup: CDR1 LGHDT, CDR2 YNNKEL (reference sequence). This CDR3 contains 15 residues. The CDR3 nucleotides read TGTGCCAGCAGCCAAGGACACACTCCTAATCGGCCCCAGCATTTT. This encodes CASSQGHTPNRPQHF.

On this clonotype itself: A read error is possible here, since a much larger clone lies one base away. V is TRBV18 and J is TRBJ1-2; TRBD1 agrees at 7 bases. Germline CDR1 is KGHSH and CDR2 is LQKENI. The CDR3 consists of 16 residues. The CDR3 DNA reads as TGTGCCGGCTCACCACTGCGACAGGGTGTTGACTATGGCTACACCTTC. Its translation: CAGSPLRQGVDYGYTF.

This clonotype was recorded a few times. At one end the junction does not follow the germline gene, possibly because of a read error. This rearrangement joins TRBV6-1 to TRBJ2-7; 7 bases fit TRBD1. This CDR3 is built from 12 residues. CDR1 is MNHNS and CDR2 is SASEGT in the germline V gene. The DNA for the CDR3 is TGTGCCAGCAGTCCCCGACAGGGCCTTTGGACCTTC. Translating gives CASSPRQGLWTF.

This clonotype appeared many times. The rearrangement uses TRBV30 and TRBJ1-6; TRBD1 aligns across 8 bases. The V gene's germline CDR1 is GTSNPN and CDR2 SVGIG (reference sequence). Unmatched junction bases numbered 4, after V lost 4 bases and J lost 8 bases. This CDR3 is built from 13 residues. CDR3 nucleotide sequence: TGTGCCTGGACGGTGACAGGGGATTCACCCCTCCACTTT. Translating it yields CAWTVTGDSPLHF.

The chain combines TRBV11-2 with TRBJ2-3; D remains ambiguous. The V gene lost 8 bases and the J gene lost 2 bases, with 14 bases spanning the gap. Germline lookup yields CDR1 SGHAT and CDR2 FQNNGV. This CDR3 contains 14 residues. DNA of the CDR3: TGTGCCAGCGCCCTGGGTCTACACACAGATACGCAGTATTTT. It yields the protein CASALGLHTDTQYF.

This rearrangement joins TRBV4-2 to TRBJ1-5; D unresolved. The CDR3 contains 15 residues. V was cut by 1 base and J by 2 bases, with 9 bases left in between. Germline CDR1 LGHNA, CDR2 YNFKEQ. This CDR3 reads CASSQGRPGNQPQHF. The CDR3 DNA reads TGTGCCAGCAGCCAAGGGCGTCCGGGCAATCAGCCCCAGCATTTT.

A word on this clonotype: This may be a read error: a much more frequent sequence differs by one nucleotide. This chain uses TRBV9 with TRBJ1-1; D is perhaps TRBD1 (6 bases). Trimming cost V 6 bases and J 1 base, with 13 bases left between them. The CDR3 contains 14 residues. Germline V CDR1 and CDR2: SGDLS, YYNGEE. CDR3 nucleotides: TGTGCCAGCAACCCGGGGGCCACGAACACTGAAGCTTTCTTT. It encodes CASNPGATNTEAFF.

This CDR3 reads CASSPPEGLGAGWFF. For the CDR3, the DNA is TGTGCCAGCTCACCACCGGAGGGTCTGGGGGCAGGATGGTTCTTC. The chain joins TRBV18 to TRBJ2-1; either TRBD1 or TRBD2 may supply D (6 bases each). Trimming removed 0 bases from V and 15 bases from J, with 21 bases in between. The CDR3 has 15 amino acids. In germline, CDR1 is KGHSH, CDR2 LQKENI. The full variable domain, its missing parts supplied by reference TRBV18 and TRBJ2-1, is NAGVMQNPRHLVRRRGQEARLRCSPMKGHSHVYWYRQLPEEGLKFMVYLQKENIIDESGMPKERFSAEFPKEGPSILRIQQVVRGDSAAYFCASSPPEGLGAGWFFGPGTRLTVL.

This clonotype came up a few times. This sequence may be a read error, since a much larger clone differs from it by one base. The chain recombines TRBV5-5 with TRBJ2-6; a weak D match, TRBD2 (5 bases). Germline CDR1 SGHKS, CDR2 YYEKEE (reference sequence). The CDR3 loop spans 13 amino acids. This CDR3 is CASSSGGFDVPTF. DNA for the CDR3: TGTGCCAGCAGTTCCGGAGGCTTCGACGTCCCGACTTTC.

In this sample, this clonotype turned up many times. The junction shows a germline mismatch at one end, possibly a read error. This chain connects TRBV12-3 or TRBV12-4 to TRBJ1-2; D is undetermined. CDR3 size: 10 residues. The CDR3 DNA sequence: TGTGCCAGCAGCATAACAGCCAACTCCTTC. This translates into CASSITANSF.

This clonotype was picked up many times. The chain joins TRBV30 to TRBJ2-7, with 7 bases matching TRBD1. Germline V gene sequence: CDR1 GTSNPN, CDR2 SVGIG (reference sequence). With 4 bases clipped from V and 6 bases from J, the junction kept 3 bases outside the gene matches. This CDR3 has 11 amino acids. The CDR3 reads CAWKGAAEQYF. The CDR3 DNA is TGTGCCTGGAAGGGGGCGGCCGAGCAGTACTTC.

This chain joins TRBV5-1 and TRBJ1-5; 9 positions agree with TRBD1. This CDR3 has 17 amino acids. After removal of 0 bases from V and 5 bases from J, the junction contained 9 bases not matched to a gene. Germline V lookup: CDR1 SGHRS, CDR2 YFSETQ. The CDR3 region is CASSLAGDRERDQPQHF. In DNA form, the CDR3 reads TGCGCCAGCAGCTTGGCCGGGGACAGGGAGAGAGATCAGCCCCAGCATTTT.

This clonotype was observed at least ten times. This chain links TRBV18 with TRBJ1-5; D unclear. The CDR3 has 14 amino acids. Germline CDR1 is KGHSH and CDR2 is LQKENI. Trimming took 4 bases from V and 3 from J, leaving 10 bases between them. CDR3 bases: TGTGCCAGCTCACTAGTCGAGATCAATCAGCCCCAGCATTTT. Its protein product is CASSLVEINQPQHF.

The sample holds a few counts of this clonotype. The chain uses TRBV20-1 and TRBJ2-1, with 7 bases identical to TRBD2. V gave up 0 bases and J gave up 6 bases; unmatched junction bases: 5. The CDR3 is 14 residues long. Germline assignment: CDR1 DFQATT and CDR2 SNEGSKA (reference sequence). The CDR3 protein is CSARDGREFNEQFF. CDR3 sequence (DNA): TGCAGTGCTAGAGATGGGCGGGAGTTCAATGAGCAGTTCTTC.

Many counts were recorded for this clonotype. This rearrangement joins TRBV20-1 to TRBJ2-7; D uncertain. This CDR3 region has 14 residues. CDR1 is DFQATT and CDR2 is SNEGSKA in the germline V gene (reference sequence). Deletions cut 3 bases from V and 0 bases from J, with 12 bases between. The CDR3 region is CSASMAGLSYEQYF. The DNA for the CDR3 is TGCAGTGCTAGCATGGCAGGCCTCTCCTACGAGCAGTACTTC.

The rearrangement uses TRBV15 and TRBJ1-1, with D maybe TRBD1 (6 bases). Germline V gene lookup returns CDR1 LNHNV and CDR2 YYDKDF (reference sequence). CDR3 length: 15 amino acids. The V end was cut by 1 base, the J end by 0 bases, with 9 bases between. CDR3 sequence (DNA): TGTGCCACCAGCAGAGCCACAGGGATGAACACTGAAGCTTTCTTT. Amino acid sequence: CATSRATGMNTEAFF.

This clonotype was recorded many times. The chain is built from TRBV5-1 and TRBJ2-7; 9 bases agree with TRBD2. Germline V gives CDR1 SGHRS, CDR2 YFSETQ. The J segment lost 6 bases and the V segment lost 4 bases, leaving 20 bases of the junction unmatched. The CDR3 consists of 18 residues. CDR3 protein: CASSMGPGGRLAGIEQYF. CDR3 bases: TGCGCCAGCAGCATGGGCCCAGGGGGACGGCTAGCGGGAATCGAGCAGTACTTC.

This clonotype has at least ten counts. The genes are TRBV15 and TRBJ1-4, with D tentatively TRBD1 (6 bases). Germline CDR1 and CDR2: LNHNV and YYDKDF (reference sequence). Trimming left V 2 bases short and J 8 bases short, with 12 bases between. The CDR3 runs 14 residues. CDR3 sequence: CATSRNRDSEKLFF. The DNA of the CDR3 is TGTGCCACCAGCAGAAACAGGGATTCCGAAAAACTGTTTTTT.

The chain employs TRBV4-1 and TRBJ1-2; D unresolved. With 0 bases removed from V and 0 bases from J, the gap between germline ends came to 8 bases. CDR1 MGHRA and CDR2 YSYEKL come from the germline V gene. The CDR3 contains 15 residues. As DNA, the CDR3 is TGCGCCAGCAGCCAAGAACAGCTAACTAACTATGGCTACACCTTC. Amino acid sequence: CASSQEQLTNYGYTF.

Many counts were recorded for this clonotype. The chain is built from TRBV27 and TRBJ2-1; tentatively, D is TRBD2 (7 bases). The CDR3 is 16 amino acids. V lost 8 bases and J lost 7, with 24 bases in between. The germline gives CDR1 MNHEY, CDR2 SMNVEV (reference sequence). In nucleotides, the CDR3 is TGTGCCAGCCTGGGACTTACGGGGGCGGGAGAGAATGAGCAGTTCTTC. Translation: CASLGLTGAGENEQFF.

The rearrangement joins TRBV2 to TRBJ2-3; D might be TRBD1 or TRBD2, each matching 6 bases. Deletions cut 4 bases from V and 1 base from J, with 12 bases between. This CDR3 contains 15 residues. CDR1 and CDR2 from the germline V gene are SNHLY and FYNNEI. DNA of the CDR3: TGTGCCAGCAGTGCGGGGGCGGGCGGCACAGATACGCAGTATTTT. It encodes CASSAGAGGTDTQYF.